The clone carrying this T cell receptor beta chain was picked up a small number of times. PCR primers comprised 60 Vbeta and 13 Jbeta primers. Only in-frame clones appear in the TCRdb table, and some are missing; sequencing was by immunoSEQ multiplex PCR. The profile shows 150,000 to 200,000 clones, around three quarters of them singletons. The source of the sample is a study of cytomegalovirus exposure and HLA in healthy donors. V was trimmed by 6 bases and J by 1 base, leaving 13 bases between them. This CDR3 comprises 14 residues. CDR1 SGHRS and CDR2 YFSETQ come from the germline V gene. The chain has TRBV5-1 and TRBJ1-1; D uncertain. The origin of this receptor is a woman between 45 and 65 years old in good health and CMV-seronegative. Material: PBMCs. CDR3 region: CASTTRGTNTEAFF. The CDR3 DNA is TGCGCCAGCACAACTCGGGGAACGAACACTGAAGCTTTCTTT.